This TCR beta chain was observed in a study of blood T cells in healthy people across ages. Whole-study context: For every two T cells, template switching captured about one barcoded beta molecule.

Through a sample-barcoded 5' primer and a J-beta primer mix, a second PCR was run for roughly 6 to 11 cycles. TCRdb fed the 5' RACE reads into MiXCR, producing one record per CDR3 protein. The table records roughly 1.5 million distinct CDR3 sequences, roughly 43% of them present only once. The CDR3 is made up of 13 amino acids. Looked up from germline, CDR1 is GTSNPN and CDR2 is SVGIG (reference sequence). The source is a woman younger than 30 in good health. Sequenced sample: blood. V and J are TRBV30 and TRBJ2-4, with 9 positions matching TRBD1. The DNA end is more similar to TRBJ2-7, so the J call may be wrong. The CDR3 DNA reads TGTGCCTGCAAAGGGACAGGGAGCCACGAGCAGTACTTC. Translating gives CACKGTGSHEQYF.